The rows below give T cell receptor beta chains drawn from one sample of a study of blood T cell repertoires in COVID-19. The repertoire was sequenced with immunoSEQ multiplex PCR; TCRdb's copy has only in-frame clones and lacks some. This sample has 200,000 to 250,000 clones, with under 90% found just once. Input material: peripheral blood. These receptors all come from a woman of 80 years or more with active or convalescent COVID-19. The CDR3 runs from the conserved cysteine through the conserved F or W. Part of the rows lack a size; the others show once, few, many or a class for expanded clones.

v_call	clone_size	cdr3_aa
TRBV6-1	once	CASSEGVAGGFTDTQYF
TRBV7-2	-	CASSPRGYSAGDLFF
TRBV7-2	once	CASSLEAENEQFF
TRBV3-1/TRBV3-2	-	CASSRSGGGGRETQYF
TRBV6-5	-	CASSINQGFDQPQHF
TRBV7-9	-	CASSLWRGGGTEAFF
TRBV11-2	once	CASSLPGQGRYEQYF
TRBV6-5	-	CASSYSGQSDEKLFF
TRBV7-3	-	CASSFDRGGTGELFF
TRBV5-1	-	CASAVSPNEKLFF
TRBV10-3	-	CAIGRTSGSYEQYF
TRBV11-3	-	CASSTGHDTQYF
TRBV28	-	CASSSLRQPGVGGYTF
TRBV5-1	-	CASSSQGSSYEQYF
TRBV29-1	-	CSARQGTNSPLHF
TRBV6-5	few	CASSYRDSYGYTF
TRBV5-5	-	CASSLDSSGRAGEQYF
TRBV7-2	-	CASSFSLNSGELFF
TRBV9	-	CASSVAWNTEAFF
TRBV7-9	few	CASSTRDRRSEAFF
TRBV24-1	-	CATSDQREIGDTQYF
TRBV6-5	-	CASSYSGGGRDTQYF
TRBV4-1	-	CASSPRGSNTGELFF
TRBV6-2/TRBV6-3	-	CASSWDRELYGYTF
TRBV6-2/TRBV6-3	-	CASSFGGLAGLTGELFF
TRBV18	-	CASSPFQGKNIQYF
TRBV11-1	-	CASSMGLAGDYEQYF
TRBV27	-	CASSRGRFVGIGSALQETQYF
TRBV5-1	-	CASSPRLAGGQDTQYF
TRBV25-1	once	CASRIGAGGPYNEQFF
TRBV19	-	CASRTGQLGSYNEQFF
TRBV7-8	-	CASSFGTGDYGYTF
TRBV9	-	CASSGGNGRTEAFF
TRBV19	-	CASSIGGGRSYEQYF
TRBV2	-	CASSETGTGIEKLFF
TRBV27	few	CASSSGTTNSPLHF
TRBV6-2/TRBV6-3	-	CASSFMGLTEAFF
TRBV18	-	CASSPPGLGREETQYF
TRBV27	-	CASSPGWTSGVYEQYF
TRBV5-8	-	CASSPLKRNTIYF
TRBV4-2	-	CASSQVWDRNTEAFF
TRBV25-1	-	CASSDAGRPGYNEQFF